This T cell receptor (beta chain) was identified during a study of identifying expanded T cells in peripheral blood (dated by TCRdb to between 2018 and 2020). At the level of the whole study: Technical replicates were generated by sequencing separate aliquots of the same genomic DNA pool, with four replicates compared pairwise. Study-wide conclusions, independent of this receptor: Across all healthy donors, variance in clone template counts between approximately 2-week samples was found to increase significantly with total template count. Both the number of clones called differentially abundant and the false-positive rate were significantly reduced by the beta-binomial model across all healthy-donor time intervals. The authors expected that biological variance in healthy repertoires might rise further over much longer intervals, such as months to years. Between technical replicates the binomial model flagged approximately 1.3 differentially abundant clones, whereas over around 2 weeks the binomial model flagged about 16.4 and over roughly 4 weeks about 19.

For CDR1 and CDR2, the germline V gene (reference sequence) lists GTSNPN and SVGIG. Cut back by 2 bases and 2 bases, the V and J ends lie 16 bases apart. Including the terminal cysteine and phenylalanine, the CDR3 comprises 15 residues. Only the CDR3 portion is preserved as DNA: 45 bases, with reading frame beginning at the first base. A word on this clone: The antigen it binds to is not known. Within one base of it there is no much larger clone, and no base qualities were kept.

No immune events such as infections were documented for the healthy donors during the collection period. Blood repertoires from healthy donors were used as a training cohort for calibrating time-dependent variance in a beta-binomial model of differential abundance of T-cell clones. There were roughly 10 healthy donors in the training cohort, of whom 3 were female and 7 were male. An age range of roughly 29 to 64 years, with an average of roughly 45 years, was recorded for the donors. Whole blood from each healthy donor was obtained from a commercial supplier and was collected at three time points 2 to 3 weeks apart. For immunosequencing, genomic DNA was extracted from whole blood that had not been sorted. The immunoSEQ Assay, which uses bias-controlled multiplex PCR amplification of genomic DNA, was used to profile TCRbeta CDR3 regions. The published analysis was carried out like this. To quantify the absolute abundance of each unique TCRbeta CDR3 region, the sequences were collapsed and filtered. Differential abundance was assessed using a binomial (Fisher-equivalent) model and a beta-binomial model in which time-dependent variance fitted from healthy donors was added. Any clone with fewer than 5 combined templates was excluded, and a clone was called differentially abundant if its Benjamini-Hochberg FDR was below 0.01. The form v = (b*log(k)+a)^2 was used to model beta-binomial variance as a function of total template count across the two samples. In TCRdb, the immuneACCESS table is reduced to in-frame sequences with V and J assigned. These tables do not hold every clone; where another copy was compared, an unresolved V gene accounts for under half, and the others remain unexplained. Clone size and V and J calls were adopted from that table, with D and trimming inferred from the DNA. This sample holds 85,000 to 100,000 clones; more than 70% were observed only once. Around 3.6% of the sample comes from the top ten.

Rearrangement joined TRBV30 to TRBJ2-7; there is no confident call for the D gene. The sample was blood. The TCR sequence derives from a person aged 18 to 75 in good health. The sequenced DNA is TGTGCCTGGAGTCACCTCCGGCTGGCGACCTACGAGCAGTACTTC. Its translation reads: CAWSHLRLATYEQYF.